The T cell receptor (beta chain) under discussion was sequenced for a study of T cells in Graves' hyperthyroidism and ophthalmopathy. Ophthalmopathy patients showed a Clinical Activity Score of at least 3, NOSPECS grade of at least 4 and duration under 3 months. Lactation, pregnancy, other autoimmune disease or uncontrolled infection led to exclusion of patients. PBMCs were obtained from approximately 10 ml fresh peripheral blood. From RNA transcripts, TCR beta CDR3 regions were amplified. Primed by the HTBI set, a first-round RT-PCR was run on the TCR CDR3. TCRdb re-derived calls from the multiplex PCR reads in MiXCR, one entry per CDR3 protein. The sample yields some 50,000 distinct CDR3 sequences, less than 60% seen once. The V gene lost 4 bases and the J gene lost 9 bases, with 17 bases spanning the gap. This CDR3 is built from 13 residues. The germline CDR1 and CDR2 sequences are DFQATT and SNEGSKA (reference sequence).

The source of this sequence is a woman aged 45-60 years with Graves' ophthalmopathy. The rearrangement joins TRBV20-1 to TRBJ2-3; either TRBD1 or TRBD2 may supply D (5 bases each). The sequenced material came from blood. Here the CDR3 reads CSATRGAAETQYF. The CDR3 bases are TGCAGTGCTACTAGAGGGGCCGCCGAGACGCAGTATTTT.